One and the same sample provided the 3 T cell receptor beta chains below, sequenced in a study of OX40 agonist ivuxolimab in advanced cancers. Profiling relied on immunoSEQ multiplex PCR, and the TCRdb table lists in-frame clones only, not all of them. The data contain around 64,000 clones, around nine tenths of them seen just once; the ten biggest clones take up 6% to 8.5%. The source was CD4+ or CD8+ T cells sorted from blood, collected in a trial of the OX40 agonist ivuxolimab. Receptor source: an adult with an advanced solid tumor such as melanoma, head and neck, liver or kidney cancer.

This chain joins TRBV11-2 and TRBJ2-5; D is uncertain. Trimming took 0 bases from V and 1 from J, leaving 12 bases between them. Per germline, CDR1 SGHAT and CDR2 FQNNGV. This CDR3 is 16 amino acids long. In DNA, the CDR3 is TGTGCCAGCAGCTTAGAATTGGCAACCTCCCAAGAGACCCAGTACTTC. Encoded protein: CASSLELATSQETQYF.

This clone came up once. CDR3 in DNA: TGTGCCAGCAGCCCTAGTGGATTAAACTATGGCTACACCTTC. Its translation is CASSPSGLNYGYTF. The chain has TRBV7-6 and TRBJ1-2; D remains ambiguous. Trimming cost V 5 bases and J 2 bases, with 12 bases left between them. The CDR3 totals 14 residues. CDR1 and CDR2 (germline): SGHVS, FNYEAQ.

This clone was observed a single time. The gene calls are TRBV5-6 and TRBJ1-4; D perhaps matches TRBD1 (5 bases). The germline V gene has CDR1 SGHDT and CDR2 YYEEEE. Trimming took off 4 bases at V and 0 bases at J, with 13 bases between the two ends. This CDR3 is 16 amino acids long. This CDR3 is CASSPARDPTNEKLFF. CDR3 sequence (DNA): TGTGCCAGCAGCCCTGCCCGGGACCCAACTAATGAAAAACTGTTTTTT. Combining the CDR3 with reference TRBV5-6 and TRBJ1-4 gives the whole variable domain DAGVTQSPTHLIKTRGQQVTLRCSPKSGHDTVSWYQQALGQGPQFIFQYYEEEERQRGNFPDRFSGHQFPNYSSELNVNALLLGDSALYLCASSPARDPTNEKLFFGSGTQLSVL.